These 26 T cell receptor beta chains share one sample of origin, sequenced in a study of shared clonotypes between healthy human individuals. The assay was immunoSEQ multiplex PCR, and TCRdb's table has in-frame clones only and misses some. The sample holds 2,500,000 or so clones; 93% are singletons and the top ten take around 0.4%. Material for sequencing was naive CD4+ T cells from PBMCs. Subset meaning: CD45RA+ positively selected. These receptors were obtained from a man in his late teens or twenties in good health. Some clones in this sample may be carry-over from other donors' samples.

The chain employs TRBV28 and TRBJ1-2; D remains unclear. CDR1 is MDHEN and CDR2 is SYDVKM in the germline V gene. The CDR3 is 13 amino acids. Trimming pared 7 bases from V and 5 bases from J, leaving 14 bases between. The CDR3, as DNA: TGTGCCAGCACCTCGGAGGGATTATATGGCTACACCTTC. It is translated as CASTSEGLYGYTF.

The J gene is TRBJ1-1, the V gene TRBV18; D is undetermined. CDR1 and CDR2 from the germline V gene are KGHSH and LQKENI. There are 15 residues in the CDR3. Trimming removed 3 bases at V and 1 base at J, with 12 bases between. The CDR3 DNA sequence: TGTGCCAGCTCACCTCAAGTATTGGCGAACACTGAAGCTTTCTTT. Amino acid sequence: CASSPQVLANTEAFF.

This chain links TRBV7-2 with TRBJ2-3; a possible D gene is TRBD2 (5 bases). V was clipped by 1 base and J by 6 bases, with 14 bases between them. The CDR3 runs to 15 residues. Germline-derived CDR1 and CDR2 are SGHTA and FQGNSA. Here the CDR3 DNA reads TGTGCCAGCAGCTTAGTTGGACTCCCGGTCGATACGCAGTATTTT. Translation: CASSLVGLPVDTQYF.

Turning to this clone: Other DNA sequences from this sample encode an identical CDR3 as well. This chain connects TRBV7-2 to TRBJ2-1; D is ambiguous. Trimming pared 8 bases from V and 5 bases from J, leaving 7 bases between. This CDR3 spans 11 amino acids. Looked up from germline, CDR1 is SGHTA and CDR2 is FQGNSA. The CDR3 coding sequence is TGTGCCAGCTCCCCCCACAATGAGCAGTTCTTC. Its protein is CASSPHNEQFF.

The J gene is TRBJ2-2, the V gene TRBV7-8; 10 bases are shared with TRBD1. The CDR3 consists of 16 residues. CDR1 is SGHVS and CDR2 is FQNEAQ in the germline V gene. Trimming at V came to 4 bases and at J to 2 bases, leaving 4 bases not matched to a gene. The CDR3 DNA reads TGTGCCAGCAGCTACCGGGACAGGGGAAACACCGGGGAGCTGTTTTTT. Its translation: CASSYRDRGNTGELFF.

V and J are TRBV10-3 and TRBJ2-7; D possibly corresponds to TRBD1 (6 bases). Trimming shortened V by 4 bases and J by 2 bases, and 12 bases separated the two germline ends. The V gene's germline CDR1 is ENHRY and CDR2 SYGVKD. This CDR3 is built from 14 residues. The CDR3 protein is CAISGQDSPYEQYF. Here the CDR3 DNA reads TGTGCCATCAGTGGACAGGACAGTCCCTACGAGCAGTACTTC.

V and J are TRBV11-2 and TRBJ2-7, with 11 bases that match TRBD2. Germline CDR1 and CDR2: SGHAT and FQNNGV. J lost 6 bases, V lost 1 base, and 2 bases had no gene match. The CDR3 sequence is 14 residues long. CDR3 nucleotide sequence: TGTGCCAGCAGCTTAGGACTAGCGGGATCCGAGCAGTACTTC. Translating gives CASSLGLAGSEQYF.

The gene calls are TRBV28 and TRBJ1-5; weak D call: TRBD1 (6 bases). Germline V gene lookup returns CDR1 MDHEN and CDR2 SYDVKM. This CDR3 comprises 16 residues. V gave up 0 bases and J gave up 3 bases, with 12 bases separating them. This CDR3 is CASSLWGGQINQPQHF. The CDR3 DNA sequence: TGTGCCAGCAGTTTATGGGGCGGACAGATCAATCAGCCCCAGCATTTT.

V gene TRBV7-2 combines with J gene TRBJ2-7; TRBD2 agrees at 9 bases. The ends lost 4 bases at V and 3 bases at J; junction bases unmatched: 7. Germline CDR1 reads SGHTA; CDR2 reads FQGNSA. The CDR3 is made up of 15 amino acids. The CDR3 bases are TGTGCCAGCAGCTCATCCGGACTAGCGAACTACGAGCAGTACTTC. Translating it yields CASSSSGLANYEQYF. Drawing the rest from reference TRBV7-2 and TRBJ2-7, the complete variable domain is GAGVSQSPSNKVTEKGKDVELRCDPISGHTALYWYRQSLGQGLEFLIYFQGNSAPDKSGLPSDRFSAERTGGSVSTLTIQRTQQEDSAVYLCASSSSGLANYEQYFGPGTRLTVT.

V is TRBV9 and J is TRBJ1-4; unclear D gene. CDR3 length equals 17 residues. V was shortened by 0 bases and J by 8 bases, with 20 bases between the two germline ends. Germline assignment: CDR1 SGDLS and CDR2 YYNGEE. The CDR3 nucleotides are TGTGCCAGCAGCGTAGGTTTGAGGGTATCGGCGGAGGAAAAACTGTTTTTT. Residues: CASSVGLRVSAEEKLFF.

The J gene is TRBJ2-3, the V gene TRBV7-6, with D hard to call. The CDR3 is 15 amino acids. Germline CDR1 SGHVS, CDR2 FNYEAQ. Deletions cut 0 bases from V and 1 base from J, with 8 bases between. CDR3 amino acids: CASSLAGSGTDTQYF. DNA for the CDR3: TGTGCCAGCAGCTTAGCGGGATCGGGCACAGATACGCAGTATTTT. Variable domain in full (rest from reference TRBV7-6 and TRBJ2-3): GAGVSQSPRYKVTKRGQDVALRCDPISGHVSLYWYRQALGQGPEFLTYFNYEAQQDKSGLPNDRFSAERPEGSISTLTIQRTEQRDSAMYRCASSLAGSGTDTQYFGPGTRLTVL.

Note on this clone: Other DNA sequences from this sample encode an identical CDR3 as well. The chain recombines TRBV20-1 with TRBJ2-1; no clear D gene. Trimming took 3 bases from V and 7 from J, leaving 4 bases between them. CDR3 length equals 10 residues. CDR1 and CDR2 (germline): DFQATT, SNEGSKA (reference sequence). CDR3 nucleotides: TGCAGTGCTAGTAGAAATGAGCAGTTCTTC. It codes for CSASRNEQFF.

The CDR3 coding sequence is TGTGCCAGCAGCTTATGGGGCTTCAGCACAGATACGCAGTATTTT. Its protein product is CASSLWGFSTDTQYF. V usage is TRBV7-2 and J usage is TRBJ2-3, with D maybe TRBD1 (5 bases). The germline V and J ends were trimmed by 2 bases and 0 bases, with 9 bases remaining between them. The CDR3 spans 15 residues. The germline V gene has CDR1 SGHTA and CDR2 FQGNSA.

The chain links TRBV28 to TRBJ2-1; no firm D call. Looked up from germline, CDR1 is MDHEN and CDR2 is SYDVKM. The CDR3 extends over 13 amino acids. Trimming pared 3 bases from V and 6 bases from J, leaving 9 bases between. Here the CDR3 DNA reads TGTGCCAGCAGTTTCTCTCTTCTCAATGAGCAGTTCTTC. Its translation is CASSFSLLNEQFF.

The genes are TRBV6-1 and TRBJ1-1; no clear D gene. The V end lost 6 bases, the J end lost 9 bases, and 17 bases lay between the germline ends. CDR1 MNHNS and CDR2 SASEGT come from the germline V gene. The CDR3 runs 13 residues. Here the CDR3 DNA reads TGTGCCAGCAGGACGGACGGGTTCGGGAAAGCTTTCTTT. Translating gives CASRTDGFGKAFF.

This rearrangement joins TRBV7-8 to TRBJ1-4; D might be TRBD1 (6 bases). V was cut by 4 bases and J by 4 bases, with 10 bases left in between. The germline gives CDR1 SGHVS, CDR2 FQNEAQ. This CDR3 has 14 amino acids. In DNA form, the CDR3 reads TGTGCCAGCAGCTCCGGACAGCATAATGAAAAACTGTTTTTT. Protein: CASSSGQHNEKLFF.

This clone was seen only once. The gene calls are TRBV4-2 and TRBJ1-1; 7 nucleotides align to TRBD1. In germline, CDR1 is LGHNA, CDR2 YNFKEQ. V lost 0 bases to trimming and J lost 4 bases; unmatched junction nucleotides: 8. This CDR3 spans 16 amino acids. CDR3 bases: TGTGCCAGCAGCCAAGATTGGCGACAGGGTATCACTGAAGCTTTCTTT. Protein: CASSQDWRQGITEAFF.

V is TRBV5-1 and J is TRBJ2-3, with 8 bases identical to TRBD2. The CDR3 extends over 16 amino acids. V was clipped by 4 bases and J by 4 bases; unmatched bases: 11. Per the germline V gene, CDR1 is SGHRS and CDR2 is YFSETQ. In DNA, the CDR3 is TGCGCCAGCAGCGTACAAAGCGGGAGAAGGGCAGATACGCAGTATTTT. Translated: CASSVQSGRRADTQYF.

The chain combines TRBV11-2 with TRBJ2-2, with D uncertain. The V and J ends lost 1 base and 7 bases respectively, with 7 bases between them. Germline assignment: CDR1 SGHAT and CDR2 FQNNGV. The CDR3 is made up of 13 amino acids. CDR3 in DNA: TGTGCCAGCAGCTTAGGTCTGGTCGGGGAGCTGTTTTTT. Translated, it gives CASSLGLVGELFF.

This chain uses TRBV28 with TRBJ2-2; TRBD1 agrees at 8 bases. Unmatched junction bases numbered 13, after V lost 7 bases and J lost 6 bases. Per the germline V gene, CDR1 is MDHEN and CDR2 is SYDVKM. The CDR3 is made up of 16 amino acids. In nucleotides, the CDR3 is TGTGCCAGCATGGACAGGGTAAAGTCAAAGGCCGGGGAGCTGTTTTTT. It codes for CASMDRVKSKAGELFF.

The chain carries TRBV4-2 and TRBJ2-7; 9 nucleotides line up with TRBD2. V was pared by 4 bases and J by 2 bases, with 9 bases of the junction left unmatched. CDR3 length: 16 residues. Germline CDR1 and CDR2: LGHNA and YNFKEQ. CDR3 DNA: TGTGCCAGCAGCCTCATGACGGCGGGAGGGCCCTACGAGCAGTACTTC. It encodes CASSLMTAGGPYEQYF.

The V call is TRBV30, the J call TRBJ1-6; D is unresolved. Per the germline V gene, CDR1 is GTSNPN and CDR2 is SVGIG (reference sequence). The CDR3 has 16 residues. V lost 0 bases and J lost 0, with 9 bases in between. The CDR3 protein is CAWSVVWDSYNSPLHF. The DNA of the CDR3 is TGTGCCTGGAGTGTTGTGTGGGACTCCTATAATTCACCCCTCCACTTT. Full variable domain (remainder filled in from reference TRBV30 and TRBJ1-6): SQTIHQWPATLVQPVGSPLSLECTVEGTSNPNLYWYRQAAGRGLQLLFYSVGIGQISSEVPQNLSASRPQDRQFILSSKKLLLSDSGFYLCAWSVVWDSYNSPLHFGNGTRLTVT.

About this clone: Other nucleotide sequences from this sample produce the same CDR3. This chain joins TRBV18 and TRBJ1-4; D gene uncertain. CDR3 length: 15 amino acids. The germline gives CDR1 KGHSH, CDR2 LQKENI. Trimming pared 6 bases from V and 0 bases from J, leaving 11 bases between. CDR3 residues: CASSLGPATNEKLFF. The CDR3 DNA reads TGTGCCAGCTCTCTTGGCCCTGCAACTAATGAAAAACTGTTTTTT. Together with reference TRBV18 and TRBJ1-4, the CDR3 gives the full variable domain: NAGVMQNPRHLVRRRGQEARLRCSPMKGHSHVYWYRQLPEEGLKFMVYLQKENIIDESGMPKERFSAEFPKEGPSILRIQQVVRGDSAAYFCASSLGPATNEKLFFGSGTQLSVL.

This chain connects TRBV11-2 to TRBJ2-2; 11 bases align to TRBD2. Trimming cost V 0 bases and J 5 bases; bases outside gene matches: 8. The germline V gene has CDR1 SGHAT and CDR2 FQNNGV. The CDR3 extends over 18 amino acids. The CDR3 loop reads CASSLDQSSGRRTGELFF. Written as DNA, the CDR3 is TGTGCCAGCAGCTTAGATCAGTCTAGCGGGAGGAGGACCGGGGAGCTGTTTTTT.

This clone was seen a single time. This rearrangement joins TRBV5-4 to TRBJ2-1; D is possibly TRBD1 or TRBD2 (5 bases each). The CDR3 has 17 amino acids. Germline CDR1 reads SGHNT; CDR2 reads YYREEE (reference sequence). Between the trimmed V and J ends, which lost 0 bases and 7 bases, there was a span of 20 bases. CDR3 DNA sequence: TGTGCCAGCAGCTTGGGGTCGGGGCCCGTTTCGGGAAATGAGCAGTTCTTC. It yields the protein CASSLGSGPVSGNEQFF.

The CDR3 loop reads CASRALVNEQFF. Here the CDR3 DNA reads TGTGCCAGCAGGGCCCTGGTCAATGAGCAGTTCTTC. V is TRBV2 and J is TRBJ2-1; D remains unclear. Trimming pared 6 bases from V and 6 bases from J, leaving 9 bases between. Germline loops: CDR1 SNHLY, CDR2 FYNNEI. The CDR3 is 12 residues long.